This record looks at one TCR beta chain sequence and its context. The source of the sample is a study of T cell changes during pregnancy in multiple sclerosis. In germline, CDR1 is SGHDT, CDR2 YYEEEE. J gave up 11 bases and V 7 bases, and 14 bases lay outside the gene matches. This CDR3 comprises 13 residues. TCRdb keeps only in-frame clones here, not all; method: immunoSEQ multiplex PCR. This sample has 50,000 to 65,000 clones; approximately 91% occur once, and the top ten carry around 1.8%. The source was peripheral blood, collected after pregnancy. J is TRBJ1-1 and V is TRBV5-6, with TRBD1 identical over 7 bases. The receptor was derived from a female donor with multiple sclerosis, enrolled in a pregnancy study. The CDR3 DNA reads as TGTGCCAGCCAAGTGGAAGGGGGCGAGGTGGCTTTCTTT. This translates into CASQVEGGEVAFF.